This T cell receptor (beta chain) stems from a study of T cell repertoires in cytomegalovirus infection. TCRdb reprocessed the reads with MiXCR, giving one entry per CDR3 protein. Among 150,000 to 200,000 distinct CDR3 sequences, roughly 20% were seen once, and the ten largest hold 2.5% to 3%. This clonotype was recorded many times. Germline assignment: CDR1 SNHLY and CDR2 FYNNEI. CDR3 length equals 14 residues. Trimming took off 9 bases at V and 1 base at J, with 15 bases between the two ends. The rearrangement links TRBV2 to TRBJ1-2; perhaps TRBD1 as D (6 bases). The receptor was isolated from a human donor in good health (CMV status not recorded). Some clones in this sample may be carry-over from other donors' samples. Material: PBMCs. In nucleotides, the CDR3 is TGTGCCAGTAATGGACAGCTTATTAACTATGGCTACACCTTC. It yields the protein CASNGQLINYGYTF.